The TCR beta chain under discussion was sequenced for a study of T-cell memory formation after mild COVID-19. Study-level results: Most CD4+ clones that shrank were in CM and EM, while CD8+ ones turned up in EMRA.

On this clonotype: The antigen is not known.

Amplification by 5'RACE using constant-segment primers produced TCR alpha and TCR beta cDNA libraries that carried sample barcodes and UMIs. Each CDR3 protein gets one entry after TCRdb re-called the 5' RACE reads with MiXCR. The top ten hold 7.5% to 9.5% of the sample, which has some 450,000 distinct CDR3 sequences, about 19% seen once. Trimming cost V 0 bases and J 4 bases; bases outside gene matches: 4. Germline V CDR1 and CDR2: SGHTA, FQGNSA. The CDR3 runs 16 residues. The origin of this receptor is an adult woman who had mild COVID-19 (a few samples of this study predate the infection). Cell type and time point are not known. Sequenced material: PBMCs or a T cell subset sorted from them (not recorded which). The chain uses TRBV7-2 and TRBJ2-1; 9 bases fit TRBD2. The CDR3 sequence is CASSLASGGTYNEQFF. DNA for the CDR3: TGTGCCAGCAGCTTAGCTAGCGGGGGAACTTACAATGAGCAGTTCTTC. The complete variable domain, with remaining parts taken from reference TRBV7-2 and TRBJ2-1, reads GAGVSQSPSNKVTEKGKDVELRCDPISGHTALYWYRQSLGQGLEFLIYFQGNSAPDKSGLPSDRFSAERTGGSVSTLTIQRTQQEDSAVYLCASSLASGGTYNEQFFGPGTRLTVL.